The count of the clone carrying this T cell receptor beta chain is one. The source of the sample is a study of blood T cell repertoires in COVID-19. Background on the study: Sites across the United States, Italy and Spain contributed samples from acute and convalescent COVID-19. T cells, B-cell-depleted T cells, or PBMCs supplied cDNA or gDNA.

Source study methods: For nucleated cells, counts were estimated from reference gene primer amplification. Sequencing used immunoSEQ multiplex PCR; TCRdb keeps in-frame clones, though not all of them. For V, J and clone size, that table is used; D and trimming come from the DNA. The sample contains 150,000 to 170,000 clones, approximately 84% of which appear only once. V trimming: 4 bases; J trimming: 4 bases; junction bases outside the gene matches: 9. The germline gives CDR1 MNHEY, CDR2 SMNVEV (reference sequence). The CDR3 covers 16 residues. Specimen: peripheral blood. The chain is built from TRBV27 and TRBJ1-2; TRBD1 matches 10 bases. The receptor comes from a woman in her sixties with COVID-19, enrolled during active disease. The CDR3 DNA follows: TGTGCCAGCAGTTGGACAGGGGGGATTTCAGGCTATGGCTACACCTTC. It translates to CASSWTGGISGYGYTF.